This T cell receptor beta chain was profiled in a study of T cells in women clearing cervical HPV infection. Study-level information: HLA type could not be excluded as a confounder.

The data were produced by immunoSEQ multiplex PCR, yet TCRdb's version contains in-frame clones alone and is incomplete. The sample totals around 15,000 clones. As for this clone: The CDR3 goes on 3 residues after the read ends, and that part is filled in from the germline J gene.

The CDR3 covers 14 residues. Germline loops: CDR1 SGHTA, CDR2 FQGNSA. The TCR sequence derives from a woman aged 18 to 75 with a cervical HPV16 infection that either progressed to CIN3+ or cleared (not recorded which). Sequenced sample: blood buffy coat. The rearrangement uses TRBV7-2 and TRBJ1-2; D not certain. This CDR3 is CASRALAGGYDYTF. The part of the CDR3 DNA that was read is TGTGCCAGCAGAGCCCTAGCGGGAGGATACGAC.